These 5 T cell receptor beta chains were all obtained from the same sample, sequenced in a study of cytomegalovirus exposure and HLA in healthy donors. TCRdb's table, derived via immunoSEQ multiplex PCR, lists solely in-frame clones and lacks some. The table records 100,000 to 120,000 clones, around 85% of them present only once. Sequencing used PBMCs. The receptors were gathered from a woman under 30 in good health and CMV-seronegative.

The chain employs TRBV7-6 and TRBJ2-1; D may be TRBD2 (5 bases). Germline CDR1 reads SGHVS; CDR2 reads FNYEAQ. V dropped 0 bases and J dropped 8 bases, with 8 bases sitting between them. CDR3 length equals 13 residues. CDR3 amino acids: CASSLAGLDEQFF. Written as DNA, the CDR3 is TGTGCCAGCAGCTTAGCAGGACTCGATGAGCAGTTCTTC.

This chain uses TRBV7-6 with TRBJ1-1; D is perhaps TRBD1 (6 bases). This CDR3 contains 13 residues. The germline gives CDR1 SGHVS, CDR2 FNYEAQ. V lost 4 bases to trimming and J lost 4 bases, with 10 bases between them. DNA for the CDR3: TGTGCCAGCAGCTCTACAGGGTCCACTGAAGCTTTCTTT. Residues: CASSSTGSTEAFF.

The rearrangement joins TRBV5-6 to TRBJ2-7, with no clear D. V was trimmed by 0 bases and J by 0 bases, leaving 10 bases between them. The germline gives CDR1 SGHDT, CDR2 YYEEEE. The CDR3 is made up of 15 amino acids. The CDR3 loop reads CASSLARFSSYEQYF. The CDR3 DNA reads as TGTGCCAGCAGCTTGGCGCGGTTTAGCTCCTACGAGCAGTACTTC.

The CDR3 coding sequence is TGTGCCAGCGGGTCCGGTGACACTTACAATGAGCAGTTCTTC. Translating gives CASGSGDTYNEQFF. This rearrangement joins TRBV2 to TRBJ2-1; no definite D call. The CDR3 loop spans 14 amino acids. V lost 8 bases, J lost 4 bases, and 15 bases lay in between. CDR1 SNHLY and CDR2 FYNNEI come from the germline V gene.

The chain uses TRBV19 and TRBJ1-5; 7 positions agree with TRBD1. CDR1 LNHDA and CDR2 SQIVND come from the germline V gene (reference sequence). V lost 9 bases, J lost 2 bases, and 7 bases stayed unmatched. The CDR3 has 14 residues. CDR3 bases: TGTGCCAGCCGTAAAACAGGGGGCAATCAGCCCCAGCATTTT. Amino acids: CASRKTGGNQPQHF.